This T cell receptor beta chain was documented in a study of breast tumors, draining lymph nodes, adjacent tissues (dated by TCRdb to 2016 to 2017). About the full investigation: TCR beta repertoires were compared across tumor, adjacent nontumor tissue and axillary lymph nodes obtained from breast cancer patients. In human breast cancer, the study set out to evaluate how tumor, surrounding tissue and draining lymph node repertoires relate to one another and whether T cells may move between these sites. On the study overall, not on this receptor specifically: The similarity between tumor and nontumor tissue repertoires was significantly greater in luminal-like breast cancer than in basal-like breast cancer. Tumor T-cell repertoires showed less diversity than lymph node repertoires and more diversity than nontumor tissue repertoires, and tumor T-cell repertoires showed preferential V and J gene usage. Rather than being directly demonstrated, the conclusion that tumor T cells originate in lymph nodes was presented as consistent with a hypothesis. The data were considered consistent with most tumor T cells being derived from the lymph node and subsequently expanding within tumor tissue.

Instrument used: Illumina HiSeq 2000. TCR beta chain libraries were generated through multiplex PCR amplification. The amplified TCR beta chain products were analyzed by high-throughput sequencing. TCRdb itself trimmed the public reads at Q25 with fastp, ran MiXCR and retained productive beta chains. Each CDR3 protein gets just one entry, which takes the most common genes and DNA from the rows behind it. The sample has some 97,000 distinct CDR3 sequences on record, around 21% of them singletons. The top ten hold roughly 1.2% of the sample. Lymph node samples were obtained from the axillary draining lymph nodes of breast cancer patients. This clonotype was counted ten times or more. Its antigen remains undetermined. Base qualities are missing; no much larger clone stands one base away. The CDR3 runs 16 residues from the cysteine to the phenylalanine. CDR3 DNA is the only sequence kept; it has 48 bases, read in frame from the first base. Looking up the germline V gene (reference sequence) yields CDR1 LNHDA and CDR2 SQIVND. V loses 4 bases at its end and J loses 4 bases; junction bases beyond the gene matches: 11.

The sequenced sample was axillary lymph node tissue. This chain joins TRBV19 to TRBJ2-3, and TRBD1 matches 7 of the central bases. The origin of this receptor is a female donor with breast cancer. Some clones in this sample may be carry-over from other donors' samples. The CDR3 reads CASSRQGGAIADTQYF. The DNA reads as follows: TGTGCCAGTAGTAGACAAGGGGGCGCGATTGCAGATACGCAGTATTTT.